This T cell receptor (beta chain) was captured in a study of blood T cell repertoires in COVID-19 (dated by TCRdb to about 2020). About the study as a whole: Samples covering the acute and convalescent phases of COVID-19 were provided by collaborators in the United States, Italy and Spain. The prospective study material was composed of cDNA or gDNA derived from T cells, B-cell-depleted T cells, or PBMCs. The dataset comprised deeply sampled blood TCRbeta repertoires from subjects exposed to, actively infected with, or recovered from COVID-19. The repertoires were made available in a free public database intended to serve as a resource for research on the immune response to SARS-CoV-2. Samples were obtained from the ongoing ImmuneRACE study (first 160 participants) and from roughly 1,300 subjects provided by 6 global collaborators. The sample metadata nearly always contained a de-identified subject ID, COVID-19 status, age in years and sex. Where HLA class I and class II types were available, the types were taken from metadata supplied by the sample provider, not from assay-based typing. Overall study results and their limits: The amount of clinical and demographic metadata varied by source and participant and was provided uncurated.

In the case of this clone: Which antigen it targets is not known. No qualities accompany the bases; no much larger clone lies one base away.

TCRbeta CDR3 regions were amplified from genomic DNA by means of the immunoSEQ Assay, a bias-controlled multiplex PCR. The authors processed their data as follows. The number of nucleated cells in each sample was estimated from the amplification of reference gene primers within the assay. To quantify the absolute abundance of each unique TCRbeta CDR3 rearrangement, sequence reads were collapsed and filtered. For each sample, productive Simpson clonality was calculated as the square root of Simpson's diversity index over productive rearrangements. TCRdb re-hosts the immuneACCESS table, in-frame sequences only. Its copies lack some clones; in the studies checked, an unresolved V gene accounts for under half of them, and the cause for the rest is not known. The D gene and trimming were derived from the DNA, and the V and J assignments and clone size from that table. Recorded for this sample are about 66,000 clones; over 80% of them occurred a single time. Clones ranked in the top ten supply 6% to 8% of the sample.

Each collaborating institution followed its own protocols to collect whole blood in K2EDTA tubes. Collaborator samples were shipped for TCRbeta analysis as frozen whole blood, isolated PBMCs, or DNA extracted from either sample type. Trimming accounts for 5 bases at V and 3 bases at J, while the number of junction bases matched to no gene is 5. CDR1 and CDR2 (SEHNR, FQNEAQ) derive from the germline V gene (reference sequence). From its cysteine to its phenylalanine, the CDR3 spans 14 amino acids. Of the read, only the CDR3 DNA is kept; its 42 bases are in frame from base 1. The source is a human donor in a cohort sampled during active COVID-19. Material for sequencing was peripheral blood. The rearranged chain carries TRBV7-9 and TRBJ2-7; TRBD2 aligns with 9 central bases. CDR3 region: CASSPSGGSYEQYF. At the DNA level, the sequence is TGTGCCAGCAGCCCCAGCGGGGGGAGCTACGAGCAGTACTTC. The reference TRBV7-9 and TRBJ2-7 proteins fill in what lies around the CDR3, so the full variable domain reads DTGVSQNPRHKITKRGQNVTFRCDPISEHNRLYWYRQTLGQGPEFLTYFQNEAQLEKSRLLSDRFSAERPKGSFSTLEIQRTEQGDSAMYLCASSPSGGSYEQYFGPGTRLTVT.